Sequencing of this TCR beta chain was carried out in a study of identical twins. Only a few counts were recorded for this clonotype. Unique molecular identifiers were present on the cDNA, and a universal primer site came from template switching. TCRdb analysed the 5' RACE reads with MiXCR anew, one entry per CDR3 protein. The sample holds roughly 570,000 distinct CDR3 sequences, approximately 9.6% seen once. This same sample was also part of a study on yellow fever vaccine responses in identical twins.

The source material was PBMCs. The TCR comes from a young woman in good health.

The CDR3 protein is CASHRTASYEQYF. The CDR3 nucleotides read TGTGCCAGCCATCGTACAGCCTCCTACGAGCAGTACTTC. The rearrangement joins TRBV5-6 to TRBJ2-7; D gene uncertain. Germline V gene data show CDR1 as SGHDT and CDR2 as YYEEEE. V was clipped by 7 bases and J by 0 bases, with 11 bases between them. The CDR3 totals 13 residues.